These 16 T cell receptor beta chains were sequenced from one sample in a study of T cells after yellow fever vaccination. Via MiXCR, TCRdb re-called the 5' RACE reads, giving one row per CDR3 protein. The sample comprises approximately 580,000 distinct CDR3 sequences, less than 20% of which are singletons, and 15% to 20% rests with the top ten. This sample comprised PBMCs, obtained less than 6 days after the first yellow fever vaccination. These receptors were collected from a man younger than 35 who received the YFV17D yellow fever vaccine.

The V and J genes are TRBV7-2 and TRBJ1-3; D remains unclear. The germline V gene encodes CDR1 SGHTA and CDR2 FQGNSA. V was pared by 0 bases and J by 4 bases, with 10 bases between. The CDR3 runs to 15 residues. CDR3 protein: CASSLADQAGNTIYF. As DNA, the CDR3 is TGTGCCAGCAGCTTAGCTGACCAGGCGGGAAACACCATATATTTT.

This chain connects TRBV4-3 to TRBJ2-2; 8 positions match TRBD1. The CDR3 length is 15 residues. Germline lookup yields CDR1 LGHNA and CDR2 YSLEER. The V and J ends lost 4 bases and 4 bases, in that order; junction bases with no gene match: 5. The CDR3 sequence: CASSPTGQGTGELFF. In DNA, the CDR3 is TGCGCCAGCAGCCCTACCGGACAGGGCACCGGGGAGCTGTTTTTT.

At least ten counts were recorded for this clonotype. The chain carries TRBV19 and TRBJ2-3; the D gene is possibly TRBD1 (6 bases). Per the germline V gene, CDR1 is LNHDA and CDR2 is SQIVND (reference sequence). The CDR3 has 14 amino acids. The V end was cut by 5 bases, the J end by 6 bases, with 15 bases between. The chain's CDR3 is CASSSDRRRDTQYF. DNA of the CDR3: TGTGCCAGTAGTTCAGACAGGCGGAGGGATACGCAGTATTTT.

This chain connects TRBV4-3 to TRBJ1-2; the D is unclear. With 1 base removed from V and 3 bases from J, the gap between germline ends came to 6 bases. Per germline, CDR1 LGHNA and CDR2 YSLEER. The CDR3 runs to 13 residues. The CDR3, as DNA: TGCGCCAGCAGCCAAGGGGTCGACTATGGCTACACCTTC. Translation gives CASSQGVDYGYTF.

In this sample, this clonotype turned up a few times. The V gene is TRBV5-1, the J gene TRBJ2-7, with TRBD1 matching over 7 bases. Germline CDR1 and CDR2: SGHRS and YFSETQ. This CDR3 has 14 residues. The J segment lost 0 bases and the V segment lost 2 bases, leaving 2 bases of the junction unmatched. The CDR3 region has the DNA TGCGCCAGCAGCTTCGGGACAGACTCCTACGAGCAGTACTTC. Translated: CASSFGTDSYEQYF.

This clonotype was counted between two and nine times. This chain joins TRBV19 and TRBJ2-1; unclear D gene. Per the germline V gene, CDR1 is LNHDA and CDR2 is SQIVND (reference sequence). V gave up 2 bases and J gave up 7 bases, with 9 bases separating them. The CDR3 covers 13 residues. CDR3 DNA: TGTGCCAGTAGTATAAAGGGTTGGAATGAGCAGTTCTTC. Translation gives CASSIKGWNEQFF.

This clonotype was detected a few times. The chain carries TRBV5-1 and TRBJ2-3, with D tentatively TRBD2 (5 bases). The germline V gene encodes CDR1 SGHRS and CDR2 YFSETQ. V was cut by 6 bases and J by 1 base, with 9 bases left in between. There are 13 residues in the CDR3. The CDR3 DNA follows: TGCGCCAGCATCCCAGCGGGCACAGATACGCAGTATTTT. This translates into CASIPAGTDTQYF.

This clonotype showed up just a few times. The chain has TRBV5-1 and TRBJ2-1, with TRBD1 matching 8 bases. V lost 1 base, J lost 5 bases, and 2 bases stayed unmatched. The CDR3 has 14 amino acids. Germline V gene sequence: CDR1 SGHRS, CDR2 YFSETQ. The CDR3 loop reads CASSLQGADNEQFF. The CDR3 bases are TGCGCCAGCAGCTTGCAGGGGGCGGACAATGAGCAGTTCTTC.

The chain has TRBV11-1 and TRBJ2-2; D perhaps matches TRBD2 (5 bases). V was trimmed by 3 bases and J by 8 bases, leaving 16 bases between them. This CDR3 spans 15 amino acids. Germline V CDR1 and CDR2: SGHAT, FQDESV (reference sequence). The CDR3 region is CASSFDPGPGGELFF. The CDR3 DNA reads as TGTGCCAGCAGCTTTGACCCGGGTCCGGGGGGGGAGCTGTTTTTT.

V usage is TRBV5-5 and J usage is TRBJ2-3; the D is unclear. Deletions cut 3 bases from V and 1 base from J, with 15 bases between. The CDR3 is 16 amino acids. Germline-derived CDR1 and CDR2 are SGHKS and YYEKEE (reference sequence). CDR3 sequence: CASSSASPLRTDTQYF. DNA of the CDR3: TGTGCCAGCAGCTCAGCCTCGCCCTTACGCACAGATACGCAGTATTTT.

This clonotype was counted between two and nine times. The chain combines TRBV27 with TRBJ1-4; no reliable D call. V was shortened by 5 bases and J by 5 bases, with 9 bases between the two germline ends. CDR1 and CDR2 (germline): MNHEY, SMNVEV (reference sequence). The CDR3 length is 13 residues. In DNA form, the CDR3 reads TGTGCCAGCAGTCCCGGTGGAAATGAAAAACTGTTTTTT. Translating it yields CASSPGGNEKLFF. Complete variable domain (other parts from reference TRBV27 and TRBJ1-4): EAQVTQNPRYLITVTGKKLTVTCSQNMNHEYMSWYRQDPGLGLRQIYYSMNVEVTDKGDVPEGYKVSRKEKRNFPLILESPSPNQTSLYFCASSPGGNEKLFFGSGTQLSVL.

The chain links TRBV19 to TRBJ1-5, with D perhaps matching TRBD1 (5 bases). The V gene lost 1 base and the J gene lost 3 bases, with 13 bases spanning the gap. Germline V lookup: CDR1 LNHDA, CDR2 SQIVND (reference sequence). This CDR3 has 16 amino acids. CDR3 loop: CASSIVGRALNQPQHF. CDR3 in DNA: TGTGCCAGTAGTATAGTGGGCAGGGCGCTCAATCAGCCCCAGCATTTT.

This clonotype has a handful of counts. The V call is TRBV6-1, the J call TRBJ2-1, with D maybe TRBD2 (6 bases). V lost 6 bases and J 4 bases, leaving 10 bases between the germline ends. The germline CDR1 and CDR2 sequences are MNHNS and SASEGT. CDR3 length equals 13 residues. CDR3 in amino acids: CASRRGLYNEQFF. DNA for the CDR3: TGTGCCAGCAGACGGGGACTGTACAATGAGCAGTTCTTC.

This clonotype was observed a handful of times. V and J are TRBV9 and TRBJ1-2; 8 positions agree with TRBD1. The germline V gene encodes CDR1 SGDLS and CDR2 YYNGEE. V was pared by 5 bases and J by 3 bases, with 9 bases of the junction left unmatched. The CDR3 runs 15 residues. The CDR3 reads CASSRQGTVHYGYTF. CDR3 sequence (DNA): TGTGCCAGCAGTAGACAGGGGACAGTACACTATGGCTACACCTTC.

This clonotype has ten or more counts. The chain joins TRBV5-1 to TRBJ2-3, with D maybe TRBD1 (6 bases). V was cut by 0 bases and J by 4 bases, with 12 bases left in between. The CDR3 contains 15 residues. Germline CDR1 is SGHRS and CDR2 is YFSETQ. CDR3 nucleotides: TGCGCCAGCAGCTTGGAGGGACAACACGCAGATACGCAGTATTTT. It yields the protein CASSLEGQHADTQYF.

On this clonotype: This may be a read error, as it is one base from a much larger clone. This chain connects TRBV5-1 to TRBJ2-3; D is unresolved. Germline V lookup: CDR1 SGHRS, CDR2 YFSETQ. This CDR3 is built from 12 residues. The CDR3 sequence is CASSFNTDTQYF. CDR3 bases: TGTGCCAGCAGCTTTAACACAGATACGCAGTATTTT. The full variable domain, with the rest looked up from reference TRBV5-1 and TRBJ2-3, is KAGVTQTPRYLIKTRGQQVTLSCSPISGHRSVSWYQQTPGQGLQFLFEYFSETQRNKGNFPGRFSGRQFSNSRSEMNVSTLELGDSALYLCASSFNTDTQYFGPGTRLTVL.